A single sample is the source of the 28 T cell receptor beta chains below, sequenced in a study of shared clonotypes between healthy human individuals. Only in-frame clones appear in the TCRdb table, and some are missing; sequencing was by immunoSEQ multiplex PCR. The data hold roughly 500,000 clones, with more than 75% observed a single time. The sequencing input was PBMCs. The receptors shown here come from a woman in her thirties or forties in good health. Some clones in this sample may be carry-over from other donors' samples.

The chain employs TRBV7-6 and TRBJ2-7; 8 bases match TRBD1. J gave up 3 bases and V 5 bases, and 6 bases lay outside the gene matches. Germline loops: CDR1 SGHVS, CDR2 FNYEAQ. This CDR3 has 14 amino acids. CDR3 in amino acids: CASSPGQDLYEQYF. CDR3 coding DNA: TGTGCCAGCAGCCCGGGACAGGACCTCTACGAGCAGTACTTC.

In its sample, this clone was seen a few times. The chain couples TRBV7-9 to TRBJ2-7; D is possibly TRBD1 (6 bases). This CDR3 comprises 14 residues. Trimming left V 5 bases short and J 7 bases short, with 18 bases between. Germline V CDR1 and CDR2: SEHNR, FQNEAQ (reference sequence). The CDR3: CASSHAGTLTEQYF. The CDR3 coding sequence is TGTGCCAGCAGCCATGCCGGGACACTTACGGAGCAGTACTTC.

This clone was detected a few times. This rearrangement joins TRBV4-3 to TRBJ2-4; a weak D match, TRBD1 (5 bases). CDR3 size: 13 residues. Germline V gives CDR1 LGHNA, CDR2 YSLEER. V was trimmed by 4 bases and J by 5 bases, leaving 9 bases between them. The CDR3: CASSLKGENIQYF. Written as DNA, the CDR3 is TGCGCCAGCAGCCTTAAAGGGGAAAACATTCAGTACTTC.

The V and J genes are TRBV7-2 and TRBJ2-7, with 11 bases aligning to TRBD1. Germline V gives CDR1 SGHTA, CDR2 FQGNSA. The CDR3 extends over 16 amino acids. The V segment lost 5 bases and the J segment 2 bases; nucleotides outside the gene matches: 8. Written as DNA, the CDR3 is TGTGCCAGCAGCCTTGGACAGGGGGCGGGAACCTACGAGCAGTACTTC. Translation gives CASSLGQGAGTYEQYF.

There are a few counts of this clone. This rearrangement joins TRBV11-2 to TRBJ2-5; 9 nucleotides match TRBD2. This CDR3 is 13 amino acids long. V dropped 6 bases and J dropped 2; count of bases not matched to a gene: 1. Germline loops: CDR1 SGHAT, CDR2 FQNNGV. The CDR3, as DNA: TGTGCCAGCAGGCTAGCGGGACAAGAGACCCAGTACTTC. Translating gives CASRLAGQETQYF. Looking up the rest from reference TRBV11-2 and TRBJ2-5 gives the full variable domain: EAGVAQSPRYKIIEKRQSVAFWCNPISGHATLYWYQQILGQGPKLLIQFQNNGVVDDSQLPKDRFSAERLKGVDSTLKIQPAKLEDSAVYLCASRLAGQETQYFGPGTRLLVL.

The gene calls are TRBV6-5 and TRBJ1-6; 7 nucleotides agree with TRBD1. Germline CDR1 is MNHEY and CDR2 is SVGAGI. V lost 4 bases to trimming and J lost 9 bases; unmatched junction nucleotides: 6. The CDR3 totals 14 residues. In nucleotides, the CDR3 is TGTGCCAGCAGTTCCGGACAGGCGCCTTCACCCCTCCACTTT. This codes for CASSSGQAPSPLHF.

CDR3 loop: CASSTSGLAGDNEQFF. As DNA, the CDR3 is TGTGCCAGCAGTACCTCGGGACTAGCGGGAGACAATGAGCAGTTCTTC. V usage is TRBV28 and J usage is TRBJ2-1; TRBD2 matches at 14 bases. The CDR3 totals 16 residues. Germline assignment: CDR1 MDHEN and CDR2 SYDVKM. J lost 5 bases, V lost 5 bases, and 5 bases had no gene match.

The chain employs TRBV5-6 and TRBJ1-3; a weak D match, TRBD1 (6 bases). CDR1 is SGHDT, CDR2 YYEEEE, per germline. This CDR3 has 18 residues. The germline V and J ends were trimmed by 0 bases and 4 bases, with 20 bases remaining between them. This chain's CDR3 is CASSLVRFSRGSGNTIYF. The CDR3 nucleotides are TGTGCCAGCAGCTTGGTTCGTTTTTCCAGGGGTTCAGGAAACACCATATATTTT.

A word on this clone: The same CDR3 also results from other DNA sequences found in this sample. For the CDR3, the DNA is TGCGCCAGCAGCCAAGCCACTAGCGGGAGCTACGAGCAGTACTTC. Protein product: CASSQATSGSYEQYF. The chain employs TRBV4-3 and TRBJ2-7; the match to TRBD2 covers 11 bases. Trimming took 1 base from V and 3 from J; bases not matched to a gene: 2. This CDR3 has 15 amino acids. The germline V gene has CDR1 LGHNA and CDR2 YSLEER.

The chain is built from TRBV4-3 and TRBJ2-1; 12 bases line up with TRBD2. V lost 0 bases and J lost 9; bases outside the gene matches: 6. Germline V gives CDR1 LGHNA, CDR2 YSLEER. The CDR3 has 16 residues. Here the CDR3 reads CASSQEALAGGGEQFF. For the CDR3, the DNA is TGCGCCAGCAGCCAAGAGGCCCTAGCGGGAGGGGGTGAGCAGTTCTTC.

The V call is TRBV5-8, the J call TRBJ1-4, with D possibly TRBD1 on 6 matching bases. Trimming stripped 3 bases from V and 6 bases from J, with 15 bases between. CDR3 length: 15 amino acids. Germline V CDR1 and CDR2: SGHTS, YDEGEE. The CDR3 sequence: CASSYDTGLYEKLFF. The CDR3 DNA follows: TGTGCCAGCAGCTATGACACAGGGTTGTATGAAAAACTGTTTTTT.

Turning to this clone: The same CDR3 is also encoded by other DNA sequences in this sample. The chain has TRBV5-4 and TRBJ1-1; 9 bases are a match to TRBD1. The V segment lost 3 bases and the J segment 1 base; nucleotides outside the gene matches: 4. Looked up from germline, CDR1 is SGHNT and CDR2 is YYREEE (reference sequence). The CDR3 has 15 residues. This CDR3 is CASSSPGQGNTEAFF. The CDR3, as DNA: TGTGCCAGCAGCTCGCCGGGACAGGGGAACACTGAAGCTTTCTTT.

This clone was seen a handful of times. This chain connects TRBV7-2 to TRBJ2-3; 8 bases agree with TRBD2. CDR3 length: 16 amino acids. Germline V gene sequence: CDR1 SGHTA, CDR2 FQGNSA. J lost 1 base, V lost 5 bases, and 8 bases had no gene match. The CDR3 coding sequence is TGTGCCAGCAGCACGGAGGGGCGGGGGGGCACAGATACGCAGTATTTT. As protein: CASSTEGRGGTDTQYF.

This chain joins TRBV4-1 and TRBJ2-1, with a tentative D call TRBD1 (5 bases). Trimming cost V 4 bases and J 8 bases, with 21 bases left between them. The CDR3 is 16 amino acids. CDR1 and CDR2 from the germline V gene are MGHRA and YSYEKL. Written as DNA, the CDR3 is TGCGCCAGCAGCCGAACTCCCGGACAACACCCCGATGAGCAGTTCTTC. Translating it yields CASSRTPGQHPDEQFF.

The chain employs TRBV18 and TRBJ2-7; TRBD2 matches 8 bases. The CDR3 length is 15 residues. CDR1 is KGHSH and CDR2 is LQKENI in the germline V gene. The junction had 5 bases not matched to a gene; V was cut back by 0 bases and J by 4 bases. This CDR3 is CASSPPSGSYYEQYF. For the CDR3, the DNA is TGTGCCAGCTCACCACCGAGCGGGAGCTATTACGAGCAGTACTTC.

This clone was recorded once. The chain is built from TRBV7-2 and TRBJ1-5; tentative D call: TRBD1 (5 bases). Trimming pared 0 bases from V and 8 bases from J, leaving 11 bases between. This CDR3 is 14 amino acids long. In germline, CDR1 is SGHTA, CDR2 FQGNSA. CDR3 DNA sequence: TGTGCCAGCAGCTTAGCGGGGGAAGGGAAGCCCCAGCATTTT. It yields the protein CASSLAGEGKPQHF.

The genes are TRBV28 and TRBJ1-2; 12 bases fit TRBD1. The ends lost 5 bases at V and 13 bases at J; junction bases unmatched: 17. This CDR3 has 16 residues. The germline gives CDR1 MDHEN, CDR2 SYDVKM. The CDR3 nucleotides read TGTGCCAGCAGTAGTTCCGATGCGGGACAGGGGGCGAAGAGCACCTTC. Translating gives CASSSSDAGQGAKSTF.

The rearrangement links TRBV28 to TRBJ2-2; 7 positions agree with TRBD1. The CDR3 runs to 16 residues. The V segment lost 1 base and the J segment 4 bases; nucleotides outside the gene matches: 6. Germline V lookup: CDR1 MDHEN, CDR2 SYDVKM. CDR3 sequence reads: CASSLFRDSFTGELFF. Here the CDR3 DNA reads TGTGCCAGCAGTTTATTCCGGGACAGCTTCACCGGGGAGCTGTTTTTT.

This clone was observed a handful of times. This sample includes further DNA sequences coding for the same CDR3. The chain recombines TRBV20-1 with TRBJ2-7; D is ambiguous. V lost 7 bases and J lost 0, with 7 bases in between. This CDR3 comprises 11 residues. Germline-derived CDR1 and CDR2 are DFQATT and SNEGSKA (reference sequence). The CDR3 region is CSVRGSYEQYF. DNA for the CDR3: TGCAGTGTCCGCGGCTCCTACGAGCAGTACTTC.

The chain joins TRBV6-1 to TRBJ1-4, with 8 bases matching TRBD1. The CDR3 is made up of 13 amino acids. The germline CDR1 and CDR2 sequences are MNHNS and SASEGT. V shed 1 base and J 10 bases; nucleotides not matched to a gene: 2. CDR3 in amino acids: CASSEGTGRKLFF. DNA for the CDR3: TGTGCCAGCAGTGAAGGGACAGGGAGAAAACTGTTTTTT.

The chain has TRBV19 and TRBJ2-1; 7 nucleotides agree with TRBD2. V was pared by 6 bases and J by 0 bases, with 8 bases of the junction left unmatched. CDR1 is LNHDA and CDR2 is SQIVND in the germline V gene (reference sequence). The CDR3 has 16 residues. CDR3 amino acids: CASSALAANSYNEQFF. The CDR3 DNA is TGTGCCAGTAGCGCCCTAGCGGCCAACTCCTACAATGAGCAGTTCTTC.

This chain connects TRBV10-3 to TRBJ2-1, with 9 bases matching TRBD2. CDR1 and CDR2 (germline): ENHRY, SYGVKD. The CDR3 is 12 residues long. V was pared by 6 bases and J by 9 bases, with 3 bases of the junction left unmatched. CDR3 sequence reads: CAIRREGGEQFF. The DNA of the CDR3 is TGTGCCATCAGGCGGGAGGGCGGTGAGCAGTTCTTC.

The gene calls are TRBV10-3 and TRBJ2-2; tentative D call: TRBD2 (6 bases). V lost 0 bases, J lost 1 base, and 6 bases lay in between. CDR1 is ENHRY, CDR2 SYGVKD, per germline. The CDR3 runs 15 residues. CDR3 amino acids: CAISESGGNTGELFF. The CDR3 DNA reads TGTGCCATCAGTGAGTCCGGGGGGAACACCGGGGAGCTGTTTTTT.

The chain combines TRBV19 with TRBJ2-7; no reliable D call. The germline gives CDR1 LNHDA, CDR2 SQIVND (reference sequence). V was trimmed by 4 bases and J by 7 bases, leaving 14 bases between them. The CDR3 sequence is 13 residues long. In DNA, the CDR3 is TGTGCCAGTAGTACCGTCGGTTATTGGGAGCAGTACTTC. Encoded protein: CASSTVGYWEQYF.

This sequence joins TRBV2 and TRBJ1-1; unclear D gene. CDR1 SNHLY and CDR2 FYNNEI come from the germline V gene. Trimming pared 4 bases from V and 5 bases from J, leaving 14 bases between. CDR3 length: 14 amino acids. CDR3 protein: CASSAKREVTEAFF. CDR3 DNA sequence: TGTGCCAGCAGTGCGAAAAGGGAGGTTACTGAAGCTTTCTTT. Combining the CDR3 with reference TRBV2 and TRBJ1-1 gives the whole variable domain EPEVTQTPSHQVTQMGQEVILRCVPISNHLYFYWYRQILGQKVEFLVSFYNNEISEKSEIFDDQFSVERPDGSNFTLKIRSTKLEDSAMYFCASSAKREVTEAFFGQGTRLTVV.

The gene calls are TRBV5-1 and TRBJ2-3, with 14 bases fitting TRBD2. CDR3 size: 16 residues. The V gene's germline CDR1 is SGHRS and CDR2 YFSETQ. Germline trimming cut 6 bases from V and 0 bases from J; bases unmatched to any gene: 3. The CDR3 reads CASKGLAGVSTDTQYF. CDR3 DNA sequence: TGCGCCAGCAAGGGACTAGCGGGAGTTAGCACAGATACGCAGTATTTT.

The chain recombines TRBV9 with TRBJ2-7, with D perhaps TRBD2 (5 bases). The V gene's germline CDR1 is SGDLS and CDR2 YYNGEE. This CDR3 has 13 amino acids. Trimming took 0 bases from V and 4 from J, leaving 8 bases between them. The CDR3 loop reads CASSVGREYEQYF. In DNA form, the CDR3 reads TGTGCCAGCAGCGTAGGTAGGGAGTACGAGCAGTACTTC.

This clone came up once. The chain combines TRBV10-3 with TRBJ2-2; 7 nucleotides line up with TRBD1. The V segment lost 4 bases and the J segment 10 bases; nucleotides outside the gene matches: 9. The CDR3 is made up of 14 amino acids. Germline-derived CDR1 and CDR2 are ENHRY and SYGVKD. The CDR3 protein is CAISGYRGRMELFF. As DNA, the CDR3 is TGTGCCATCAGTGGCTACAGGGGCAGGATGGAGCTGTTTTTT.